The 26 T cell receptor beta chains below were found in one sample sequenced in a study of T cells after yellow fever vaccination. TCRdb re-called the 5' RACE reads with MiXCR, one entry per CDR3 protein. The table has more than 250,000 distinct CDR3 sequences, about 6.9% seen once. Sequenced here: PBMCs, sampled around 45 days after the first yellow fever vaccination. The receptor source for this set is a man younger than 35 who received the YFV17D yellow fever vaccine.

This clonotype was detected only a few times. This chain uses TRBV14 with TRBJ2-7, with a possible D match to TRBD1 (6 bases). The CDR3 runs to 15 residues. With 3 bases removed from V and 2 bases from J, the gap between germline ends came to 14 bases. Looked up from germline, CDR1 is SGHDN and CDR2 is FVKESK. The CDR3 is CASSHGGTRTYEQYF. DNA for the CDR3: TGTGCCAGCAGCCATGGGGGCACTCGAACCTACGAGCAGTACTTC.

The V call is TRBV5-8, the J call TRBJ2-7, with D perhaps TRBD1 (6 bases). V was shortened by 6 bases and J by 0 bases, with 13 bases between the two germline ends. Germline CDR1 reads SGHTS; CDR2 reads YDEGEE. This CDR3 has 14 residues. The CDR3 coding sequence is TGTGCCAGCACCGATTACAGGGCCTCCTACGAGCAGTACGTC. Protein product: CASTDYRASYEQYV.

In this sample, this clonotype turned up many times. The chain couples TRBV5-1 to TRBJ2-5, with D possibly being TRBD2 (6 bases). Looked up from germline, CDR1 is SGHRS and CDR2 is YFSETQ. This CDR3 is built from 13 residues. V dropped 1 base and J dropped 4 bases, with 8 bases sitting between them. The CDR3 nucleotides are TGCGCCAGCAGCTTGCCGGGGGTAGAGACCCAGTACTTC. It yields the protein CASSLPGVETQYF.

This clonotype was seen only a few times. The chain combines TRBV6-5 with TRBJ2-1, with 10 positions matching TRBD1. V lost 4 bases and J lost 6; bases outside the gene matches: 9. This CDR3 is built from 16 residues. Germline V gene data show CDR1 as MNHEY and CDR2 as SVGAGI. In DNA, the CDR3 is TGTGCCAGCAGTTCTGCGGGACAGGGGTTCCTCAATGAGCAGTTCTTC. Translation: CASSSAGQGFLNEQFF.

This clonotype was seen a handful of times. The rearrangement uses TRBV5-1 and TRBJ2-7; D unclear. V was trimmed by 4 bases and J by 8 bases, leaving 19 bases between them. CDR1 is SGHRS, CDR2 YFSETQ, per germline. This CDR3 is built from 14 residues. The CDR3 loop reads CASSEGPDRAQQYV. The DNA for the CDR3 is TGCGCCAGCAGCGAAGGACCGGACCGCGCCCAGCAGTACGTC.

This clonotype was observed a few times. This chain uses TRBV20-1 with TRBJ2-3; D is unresolved. CDR3 length: 12 amino acids. The germline V gene encodes CDR1 DFQATT and CDR2 SNEGSKA (reference sequence). V dropped 3 bases and J dropped 2 bases, with 6 bases sitting between them. CDR3 sequence: CSARRATDTQYF. CDR3 coding DNA: TGCAGTGCTAGGAGAGCCACAGATACGCAGTATTTT.

This clonotype was counted many times. The chain is built from TRBV5-6 and TRBJ2-5, with 9 bases matching TRBD1. Trimming cost V 1 base and J 4 bases; bases outside gene matches: 8. The V gene's germline CDR1 is SGHDT and CDR2 YYEEEE. This CDR3 is 16 amino acids long. CDR3 amino acids: CASSLWAGTGTETQYF. CDR3 bases: TGTGCCAGCAGCTTGTGGGCCGGGACAGGGACAGAGACCCAGTACTTC.

J is TRBJ2-1 and V is TRBV20-1; D unresolved. This CDR3 comprises 15 residues. V was cut by 6 bases and J by 7 bases, with 22 bases left in between. Germline values: CDR1 DFQATT, CDR2 SNEGSKA (reference sequence). CDR3 loop: CSARSLLVEINEQFF. As DNA, the CDR3 is TGCAGTGCCAGGTCTCTGCTCGTGGAAATTAATGAGCAGTTCTTC.

This clonotype was seen a few times. The V and J genes are TRBV2 and TRBJ2-3, with D possibly being TRBD1 (6 bases). Between the trimmed V and J ends, which lost 6 bases and 0 bases, there was a span of 13 bases. The CDR3 loop spans 15 amino acids. Germline CDR1 is SNHLY and CDR2 is FYNNEI. The CDR3 coding sequence is TGTGCCAGCAGCGCGCTTGACAGGAGCACAGATACGCAGTATTTT. This translates into CASSALDRSTDTQYF.

The rearrangement links TRBV20-1 to TRBJ2-2, with D unclear. V was cut by 6 bases and J by 1 base, with 9 bases left in between. The V gene's germline CDR1 is DFQATT and CDR2 SNEGSKA (reference sequence). There are 13 residues in the CDR3. This chain's CDR3 is CSARPVNTGELFF. CDR3 in DNA: TGCAGTGCGAGGCCCGTGAACACCGGGGAGCTGTTTTTT.

The V and J genes are TRBV5-1 and TRBJ1-3, with D possibly being TRBD1 (6 bases). CDR1 SGHRS and CDR2 YFSETQ come from the germline V gene. The CDR3 is 14 amino acids. V was clipped by 7 bases and J by 7 bases, with 18 bases between them. The CDR3 here is CASRNGQGQNTIYF. The CDR3, as DNA: TGCGCCAGCCGGAACGGGCAGGGGCAGAACACCATATATTTT.

There are a few counts of this clonotype. The chain employs TRBV6-5 and TRBJ1-1, with 8 bases identical to TRBD1. The CDR3 consists of 15 residues. With V trimmed by 3 bases and J by 3 bases, 6 bases remained unmatched. Germline V gene data show CDR1 as MNHEY and CDR2 as SVGAGI. CDR3 region: CASSYWTGSYTEAFF. CDR3 in DNA: TGTGCCAGCAGTTATTGGACAGGGTCCTACACTGAAGCTTTCTTT.

This clonotype was detected a few times. This chain connects TRBV20-1 to TRBJ1-5, with TRBD1 as a possible D gene (6 bases). Germline CDR1 reads DFQATT; CDR2 reads SNEGSKA (reference sequence). The CDR3 has 14 residues. With 6 bases removed from V and 2 bases from J, the gap between germline ends came to 14 bases. CDR3 coding DNA: TGCAGTGCAACTACAGGGCTGGGCAATCAGCCCCAGCATTTT. Protein: CSATTGLGNQPQHF.

The chain uses TRBV12-3 or TRBV12-4 and TRBJ1-5; D may be TRBD1 (6 bases). The ends were cut back, 4 bases at V and 7 bases at J, with 17 bases in the middle. The CDR3 sequence is 15 residues long. The CDR3 DNA follows: TGTGCCAGCAGTTCAATCACAGGGTTCGGGCAGCCCCAGCATTTT. This translates into CASSSITGFGQPQHF.

In this sample, this clonotype turned up many times. The chain has TRBV21-1 and TRBJ2-3; TRBD2 reflects the table's D call only, with no check against the DNA. TRBV21-1 is given as a pseudogene. This CDR3 contains 15 residues. CDR3 loop: CASRGGLVAHDTQYF. CDR3 DNA: TGTGCCAGCAGGGGAGGACTAGTAGCCCACGATACGCAGTATTTT.

The sample holds many counts of this clonotype. The chain has TRBV6-1 and TRBJ2-1, with TRBD2 matching over 11 bases. This CDR3 is 12 amino acids long. The V segment lost 7 bases and the J segment 13 bases; nucleotides outside the gene matches: 6. Germline assignment: CDR1 MNHNS and CDR2 SASEGT. CDR3: CASTEGLAGQFF. CDR3 nucleotide sequence: TGTGCCAGCACCGAAGGACTAGCGGGCCAGTTCTTC.

This clonotype has only a few counts. V gene TRBV3-1 combines with J gene TRBJ2-5, with 8 bases fitting TRBD1. With 3 bases clipped from V and 2 bases from J, the junction kept 5 bases outside the gene matches. Germline V gene lookup returns CDR1 LGHDT and CDR2 YNNKEL (reference sequence). The CDR3 length is 15 residues. CDR3 amino acids: CASSHLGQGQETQYF. The DNA for the CDR3 is TGTGCCAGCAGCCACCTTGGACAGGGACAAGAGACCCAGTACTTC.

In this sample, this clonotype turned up many times. V and J are TRBV5-1 and TRBJ2-5, with D possibly being TRBD1 (6 bases). The CDR3 has 15 residues. CDR1 and CDR2 from the germline V gene are SGHRS and YFSETQ. Trimming took off 0 bases at V and 4 bases at J, with 13 bases between the two ends. CDR3 region: CASSLASGGRETQYF. CDR3 bases: TGCGCCAGCAGCTTGGCTAGTGGGGGCCGAGAGACCCAGTACTTC.

This clonotype was detected ten times or more. This rearrangement joins TRBV7-8 to TRBJ2-3, with TRBD2 as a possible D gene (6 bases). V dropped 6 bases and J dropped 7 bases, with 20 bases sitting between them. This CDR3 is 15 amino acids long. CDR1 SGHVS and CDR2 FQNEAQ come from the germline V gene. The CDR3 loop is CASRPLGTGLHTQYF. CDR3 nucleotides: TGTGCCAGCAGGCCGCTCGGGACTGGGCTTCATACGCAGTATTTT.

The V call is TRBV7-2, the J call TRBJ1-1; D gene unclear. V shed 2 bases and J shed 5 bases, with 9 bases lying between them. The CDR3 is 13 amino acids. Germline V gene sequence: CDR1 SGHTA, CDR2 FQGNSA. CDR3 nucleotide sequence: TGTGCCAGCAGCTTAAGGGCTGTGACTGAAGCTTTCTTT. This encodes CASSLRAVTEAFF.

This chain links TRBV6-2 or TRBV6-3 with TRBJ2-3, with TRBD2 matching 8 bases. V gave up 0 bases and J gave up 0 bases; unmatched junction bases: 5. Germline assignment: CDR1 MNHEY and CDR2 SVGEGT. The CDR3 covers 17 residues. This CDR3 is CASSYSIAGGSTDTQYF. The CDR3 DNA follows: TGTGCCAGCAGTTACTCGATCGCGGGGGGTAGCACAGATACGCAGTATTTT.

V usage is TRBV10-3 and J usage is TRBJ1-2; D remains unclear. The CDR3 totals 13 residues. CDR1 is ENHRY and CDR2 is SYGVKD in the germline V gene. The V end lost 6 bases, the J end lost 3 bases, and 11 bases lay between the germline ends. The chain's CDR3 is CAIRPDDYYGYTF. CDR3 bases: TGTGCCATCAGACCGGACGACTACTATGGCTACACCTTC.

The gene calls are TRBV10-3 and TRBJ2-5, with 8 bases lining up with TRBD1. CDR3 length: 13 residues. CDR1 is ENHRY and CDR2 is SYGVKD in the germline V gene. After removal of 5 bases from V and 5 bases from J, the junction contained 4 bases not matched to a gene. The CDR3 DNA reads TGTGCCATCAGTTACGACAGGGGCGAGACCCAGTACTTC. Translation: CAISYDRGETQYF.

The table lists this clonotype with many counts. The gene calls are TRBV12-3 or TRBV12-4 and TRBJ2-1; 9 nucleotides agree with TRBD2. The CDR3 has 15 residues. The ends lost 2 bases at V and 4 bases at J; junction bases unmatched: 3. The chain's CDR3 is CASSLRLAEYNEQFF. DNA of the CDR3: TGTGCCAGCAGTTTACGACTAGCGGAGTACAATGAGCAGTTCTTC.

The chain couples TRBV24-1 to TRBJ2-2; 13 bases map to TRBD2. The CDR3 totals 18 residues. V was pared by 4 bases and J by 2 bases, with 6 bases of the junction left unmatched. Per germline, CDR1 KGHDR and CDR2 SFDVKD. The chain's CDR3 is CATSDGTSGVINTGELFF. CDR3 bases: TGTGCCACCAGTGACGGGACTAGCGGGGTGATCAACACCGGGGAGCTGTTTTTT.

A few counts support this clonotype. The chain carries TRBV5-1 and TRBJ1-1, with D hard to call. Trimming removed 0 bases from V and 6 bases from J, with 15 bases in between. This CDR3 comprises 15 residues. CDR1 SGHRS and CDR2 YFSETQ come from the germline V gene. This chain's CDR3 is CASSLGQAGLSEAFF. CDR3 in DNA: TGCGCCAGCAGCTTGGGGCAGGCTGGTCTCTCTGAAGCTTTCTTT.